Below, 3 T cell receptor beta chains from the same sample are listed, as sequenced in a study of human T cells and chemical hapten exposure. This sample's time point: pre-sensitization, week 0. Treatment given: therapeutic diphenylcyclopropenone sensitization with weekly scalp DPC. TCRdb ran MiXCR on the RACE reads and lists one entry per CDR3 protein. The table shows roughly 380,000 distinct CDR3 sequences, with 4% to 6% occurring only once. Sequences were derived from whole blood, sampled in connection with sensitization to the hapten diphenylcyclopropenone (DPC). All receptors derive from a woman aged 50 to 60 with alopecia areata. Some clones in this sample may be carry-over from other donors' samples.

This clonotype was counted at least ten times. The chain carries TRBV12-3 or TRBV12-4 and TRBJ1-1; D not certain. The CDR3 totals 13 residues. V was trimmed by 2 bases and J by 3 bases, leaving 7 bases between them. The CDR3 spells CASSLTGYTEAFF. In DNA form, the CDR3 reads TGTGCCAGCAGTTTAACGGGATACACTGAAGCTTTCTTT.

In this sample, this clonotype turned up many times. The rearrangement joins TRBV6-2 or TRBV6-3 to TRBJ2-3, with 13 bases identical to TRBD2. The V gene end was trimmed by 5 bases and the J gene end by 4 bases; junction bases not matched to a gene: 6. The germline gives CDR1 MNHEY, CDR2 SVGEGT. The CDR3 has 16 amino acids. CDR3 protein: CASSKLAGGSADTQYF. The CDR3 nucleotides read TGTGCCAGCAGTAAACTAGCGGGAGGGTCCGCAGATACGCAGTATTTT.

This chain uses TRBV27 with TRBJ1-1; D might be TRBD1 (5 bases). Trimming took off 2 bases at V and 1 base at J, with 8 bases between the two ends. Germline-derived CDR1 and CDR2 are MNHEY and SMNVEV (reference sequence). The CDR3 is 14 amino acids. The CDR3: CASSLGAGNTEAFF. In DNA, the CDR3 is TGTGCCAGCAGTTTAGGGGCGGGGAACACTGAAGCTTTCTTT.